Following are 21 T cell receptor beta chains from one sample sequenced in a study of blood T cell repertoires in COVID-19. Data came from immunoSEQ multiplex PCR; TCRdb stores just in-frame clones and leaves some out. Among 100,000 or so clones, 65% to 90% were seen once, and the ten largest hold approximately 6.8%. The material sequenced was peripheral blood. These receptors were obtained from a man aged 55 to 69 with acute or convalescent COVID-19.

The chain is built from TRBV24-1 and TRBJ2-5; the match to TRBD2 covers 13 bases. The CDR3 runs 16 residues. V lost 3 bases and J lost 2; bases outside the gene matches: 2. Germline CDR1 reads KGHDR; CDR2 reads SFDVKD. The CDR3 reads CATSDPLAGGQETQYF. DNA for the CDR3: TGTGCCACCAGTGATCCACTAGCGGGAGGGCAAGAGACCCAGTACTTC.

This chain connects TRBV2 to TRBJ2-2; a weak D match, TRBD2 (6 bases). Germline values: CDR1 SNHLY, CDR2 FYNNEI. The CDR3 consists of 13 residues. Trimming shortened V by 9 bases and J by 5 bases, and 13 bases separated the two germline ends. The CDR3 nucleotides read TGTGCCAGTCTCACCGGAGGGACCGGGGAGCTGTTTTTT. Its protein is CASLTGGTGELFF. Combining the CDR3 with reference TRBV2 and TRBJ2-2 gives the whole variable domain EPEVTQTPSHQVTQMGQEVILRCVPISNHLYFYWYRQILGQKVEFLVSFYNNEISEKSEIFDDQFSVERPDGSNFTLKIRSTKLEDSAMYFCASLTGGTGELFFGEGSRLTVL.

The V and J genes are TRBV5-1 and TRBJ2-3, with a tentative D call TRBD2 (7 bases). CDR3 length: 15 amino acids. V was cut by 5 bases and J by 5 bases, with 18 bases left in between. CDR1 and CDR2 from the germline V gene are SGHRS and YFSETQ. CDR3 bases: TGCGCCAGCAGATGGCTAGCGGAGGGGGGAGATACGCAGTATTTT. Translated, it gives CASRWLAEGGDTQYF.

This clone was recorded a few times. The V gene is TRBV4-1, the J gene TRBJ1-1; no firm D call. This CDR3 has 14 residues. The germline V gene encodes CDR1 MGHRA and CDR2 YSYEKL. Deletions cut 0 bases from V and 0 bases from J, with 5 bases between. The CDR3 protein is CASSQDSVNTEAFF. Here the CDR3 DNA reads TGCGCCAGCAGCCAAGATAGTGTGAACACTGAAGCTTTCTTT.

The chain employs TRBV19 and TRBJ2-7; TRBD2 is a possible D gene (7 bases). Trimming left V 3 bases short and J 6 bases short, with 15 bases between. This CDR3 comprises 14 residues. In germline, CDR1 is LNHDA, CDR2 SQIVND (reference sequence). The CDR3 DNA sequence: TGTGCCAGTAGTATGGGCGGGGGCACGGGCGAGCAGTACTTC. This gives the protein CASSMGGGTGEQYF.

This clone occurred a few times. The chain recombines TRBV5-1 with TRBJ1-1, with 8 bases matching TRBD1. V lost 4 bases and J lost 0; bases outside the gene matches: 5. CDR1 and CDR2 from the germline V gene are SGHRS and YFSETQ. The CDR3 is made up of 15 amino acids. The chain's CDR3 is CASSKLTGVNTEAFF. CDR3 in DNA: TGCGCCAGCAGCAAGTTGACAGGGGTGAACACTGAAGCTTTCTTT.

The V call is TRBV29-1, the J call TRBJ1-1; 7 bases agree with TRBD1. The junction had 3 bases not matched to a gene; V was cut back by 4 bases and J by 1 base. The CDR3 sequence is 13 residues long. Looked up from germline, CDR1 is SQVTM and CDR2 is ANQGSEA. The CDR3 nucleotides read TGCAGCGTTGCTTACAGGGGGAACACTGAAGCTTTCTTT. Translation: CSVAYRGNTEAFF. Combining the CDR3 with reference TRBV29-1 and TRBJ1-1 gives the whole variable domain SAVISQKPSRDICQRGTSLTIQCQVDSQVTMMFWYRQQPGQSLTLIATANQGSEATYESGFVIDKFPISRPNLTFSTLTVSNMSPEDSSIYLCSVAYRGNTEAFFGQGTRLTVV.

The V call is TRBV5-8, the J call TRBJ1-6; TRBD1 matches 8 bases. The CDR3 spans 15 residues. Trimming removed 4 bases from V and 5 bases from J; junction bases left unmatched: 5. CDR1 and CDR2 from the germline V gene are SGHTS and YDEGEE. The CDR3 reads CASSRRQGNNSPLHF. The CDR3, as DNA: TGTGCCAGCAGCCGACGACAGGGGAATAATTCACCCCTCCACTTT. The whole variable domain, filled in from reference TRBV5-8 and TRBJ1-6, reads EAGVTQSPTHLIKTRGQQATLRCSPISGHTSVYWYQQALGLGLQFLLWYDEGEERNRGNFPPRFSGRQFPNYSSELNVNALELEDSALYLCASSRRQGNNSPLHFGNGTRLTVT.

The chain carries TRBV7-9 and TRBJ1-2; 8 bases align to TRBD1. Germline V lookup: CDR1 SEHNR, CDR2 FQNEAQ (reference sequence). This CDR3 spans 12 amino acids. Trimming removed 2 bases from V and 12 bases from J; junction bases left unmatched: 5. The CDR3 region has the DNA TGTGCCAGCAGCTTATCGTCAGGGGGCGACACCTTC. It specifies CASSLSSGGDTF.

In DNA form, the CDR3 reads TGTGCCAGCAGCTTAACTCAGGGGGCGGGCACTGAAGCTTTCTTT. Amino acids: CASSLTQGAGTEAFF. This sequence joins TRBV7-8 and TRBJ1-1; 8 bases map to TRBD1. V was clipped by 2 bases and J by 4 bases; unmatched bases: 6. The CDR3 totals 15 residues. The germline V gene encodes CDR1 SGHVS and CDR2 FQNEAQ. The full variable domain, with the rest looked up from reference TRBV7-8 and TRBJ1-1, is GAGVSQSPRYKVAKRGQDVALRCDPISGHVSLFWYQQALGQGPEFLTYFQNEAQLDKSGLPSDRFFAERPEGSVSTLKIQRTQQEDSAVYLCASSLTQGAGTEAFFGQGTRLTVV.

The J gene is TRBJ1-1, the V gene TRBV6-5; no clear D gene. The germline CDR1 and CDR2 sequences are MNHEY and SVGAGI. This CDR3 region has 13 residues. Trimming cost V 2 bases and J 5 bases, with 9 bases left between them. CDR3 coding DNA: TGTGCCAGCAGTTACCCACAGAGAACTGAAGCTTTCTTT. It specifies CASSYPQRTEAFF.

This chain links TRBV4-2 with TRBJ2-7, with D uncertain. The germline CDR1 and CDR2 sequences are LGHNA and YNFKEQ. V lost 0 bases to trimming and J lost 0 bases, with 9 bases between them. The CDR3 has 15 residues. This CDR3 reads CASSQDSFVSYEQYF. The CDR3 coding sequence is TGTGCCAGCAGCCAAGATTCCTTTGTCTCCTACGAGCAGTACTTC.

This rearrangement joins TRBV19 to TRBJ1-4; possibly TRBD1 for D (6 bases). The V and J ends lost 5 bases and 7 bases respectively, with 14 bases between them. Per germline, CDR1 LNHDA and CDR2 SQIVND (reference sequence). This CDR3 spans 14 amino acids. CDR3 DNA: TGTGCCAGTAGTCCGACAGGCCGGGGTGAAAAACTGTTTTTT. Protein: CASSPTGRGEKLFF.

J is TRBJ1-3 and V is TRBV27; a weak D match, TRBD1 (5 bases). Trimming cost V 4 bases and J 0 bases, with 19 bases left between them. This CDR3 has 18 residues. The germline V gene encodes CDR1 MNHEY and CDR2 SMNVEV (reference sequence). CDR3: CASSSSSLTGGSGNTIYF. As DNA, the CDR3 is TGTGCCAGCAGTTCCTCCTCCCTAACAGGTGGCTCTGGAAACACCATATATTTT.

The chain recombines TRBV11-2 with TRBJ1-2; maybe TRBD1 (5 bases). The CDR3 loop spans 16 amino acids. Trimming left V 0 bases short and J 3 bases short, with 14 bases between. Germline lookup yields CDR1 SGHAT and CDR2 FQNNGV. The CDR3 DNA follows: TGTGCCAGCAGCTTAGATCTGATGGGCAGGGACTATGGCTACACCTTC. Its translation: CASSLDLMGRDYGYTF.

J is TRBJ2-2 and V is TRBV18; 14 bases are shared with TRBD2. The V and J ends lost 1 base and 4 bases, in that order; junction bases with no gene match: 8. Germline V gives CDR1 KGHSH, CDR2 LQKENI. The CDR3 totals 19 residues. CDR3 sequence (DNA): TGTGCCAGCTCACCACGAGTGACTAGCGGGAGGGCCGGCACCGGGGAGCTGTTTTTT. Amino acid sequence: CASSPRVTSGRAGTGELFF.

This clone was detected a few times. The chain carries TRBV19 and TRBJ2-3, with D perhaps matching TRBD2 (6 bases). Germline V CDR1 and CDR2: LNHDA, SQIVND (reference sequence). The V gene lost 4 bases and the J gene lost 1 base, with 12 bases spanning the gap. CDR3 size: 15 residues. The CDR3 region has the DNA TGTGCCAGTAGTAAAGTAGCGGCTGGCACAGATACGCAGTATTTT. As protein: CASSKVAAGTDTQYF.

V and J are TRBV18 and TRBJ2-3; 10 nucleotides align to TRBD2. Trimming cost V 6 bases and J 5 bases; bases outside gene matches: 5. The V gene's germline CDR1 is KGHSH and CDR2 LQKENI. This CDR3 is 14 amino acids long. The CDR3 loop reads CASSPGLARDTQYF. The CDR3 DNA reads as TGTGCCAGCTCCCCGGGACTAGCGCGAGATACGCAGTATTTT. Variable domain in full (rest from reference TRBV18 and TRBJ2-3): NAGVMQNPRHLVRRRGQEARLRCSPMKGHSHVYWYRQLPEEGLKFMVYLQKENIIDESGMPKERFSAEFPKEGPSILRIQQVVRGDSAAYFCASSPGLARDTQYFGPGTRLTVL.

Only a few counts were recorded for this clone. The genes are TRBV11-2 and TRBJ1-1, with D maybe TRBD1 (5 bases). Germline V gene sequence: CDR1 SGHAT, CDR2 FQNNGV. Trimming took off 1 base at V and 3 bases at J, with 12 bases between the two ends. The CDR3 extends over 15 amino acids. This CDR3 is CASSLGRGLHTEAFF. The CDR3 coding sequence is TGTGCCAGCAGCTTAGGGAGGGGCCTTCACACTGAAGCTTTCTTT.

V usage is TRBV9 and J usage is TRBJ2-3; tentative D call: TRBD1 (5 bases). The CDR3 is 16 amino acids. Germline CDR1 is SGDLS and CDR2 is YYNGEE. The V end was cut by 0 bases, the J end by 4 bases, with 15 bases between. The CDR3 DNA is TGTGCCAGCAGCGTAGGATCTGCAGGGTTGCCAGATACGCAGTATTTT. Translating gives CASSVGSAGLPDTQYF.

As to this clone: The junction departs from the called germline gene at one end, perhaps through a read error. This chain joins TRBV6-6 and TRBJ2-7; D is uncertain. Germline loops: CDR1 MNHNY, CDR2 SVGAGI (reference sequence). The CDR3 sequence is 14 residues long. CDR3 in amino acids: CASSYSKSSSEQYF. CDR3 nucleotide sequence: TGTGCCAGCAGTTATAGTAAATCTTCCTCCGAGCAGTACTTC.